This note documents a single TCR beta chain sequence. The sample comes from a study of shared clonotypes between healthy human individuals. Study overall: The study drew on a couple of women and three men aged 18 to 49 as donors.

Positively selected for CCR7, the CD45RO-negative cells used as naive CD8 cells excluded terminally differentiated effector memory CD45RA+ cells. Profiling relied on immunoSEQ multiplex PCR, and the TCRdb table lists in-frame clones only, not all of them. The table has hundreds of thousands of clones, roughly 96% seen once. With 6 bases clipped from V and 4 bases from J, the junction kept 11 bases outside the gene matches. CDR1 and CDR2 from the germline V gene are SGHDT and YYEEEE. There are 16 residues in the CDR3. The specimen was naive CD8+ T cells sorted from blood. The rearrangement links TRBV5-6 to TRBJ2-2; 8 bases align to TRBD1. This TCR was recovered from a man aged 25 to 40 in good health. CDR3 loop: CASTHEWGTGTGELFF. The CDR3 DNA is TGTGCCAGCACCCACGAATGGGGGACAGGCACCGGGGAGCTGTTTTTT. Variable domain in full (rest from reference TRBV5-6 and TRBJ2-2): DAGVTQSPTHLIKTRGQQVTLRCSPKSGHDTVSWYQQALGQGPQFIFQYYEEEERQRGNFPDRFSGHQFPNYSSELNVNALLLGDSALYLCASTHEWGTGTGELFFGEGSRLTVL.